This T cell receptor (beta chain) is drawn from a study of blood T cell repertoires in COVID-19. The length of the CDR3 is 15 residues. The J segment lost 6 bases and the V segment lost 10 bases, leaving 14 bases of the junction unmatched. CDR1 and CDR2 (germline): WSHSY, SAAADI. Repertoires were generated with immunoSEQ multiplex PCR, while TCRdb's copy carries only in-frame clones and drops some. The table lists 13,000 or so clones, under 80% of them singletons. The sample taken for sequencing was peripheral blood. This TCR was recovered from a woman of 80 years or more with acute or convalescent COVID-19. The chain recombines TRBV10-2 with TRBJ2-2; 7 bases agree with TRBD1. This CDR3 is CATSTARGPSGELFF. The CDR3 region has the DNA TGCGCCACCTCCACCGCGAGGGGGCCATCCGGGGAGCTGTTTTTT.